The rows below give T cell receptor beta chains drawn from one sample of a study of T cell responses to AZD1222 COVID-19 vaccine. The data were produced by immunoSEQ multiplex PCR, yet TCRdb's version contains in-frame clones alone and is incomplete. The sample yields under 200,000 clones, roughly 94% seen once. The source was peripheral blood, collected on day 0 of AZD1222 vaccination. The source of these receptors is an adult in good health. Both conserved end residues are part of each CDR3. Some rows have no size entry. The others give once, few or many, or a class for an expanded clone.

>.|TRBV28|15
CASSPRGAGNQPQHF
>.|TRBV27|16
CASSSPLQGYNSPLHF
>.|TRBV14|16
CASSRTKASWGGEQFF
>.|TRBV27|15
CASSFTRGEWYGYTF
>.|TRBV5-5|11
CASSSLREAFF
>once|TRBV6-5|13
CASSCGDRDGYTF
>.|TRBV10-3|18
CAISRTTTGTGANYGYTF
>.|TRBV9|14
CASSVRQEGTEAFF
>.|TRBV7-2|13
CASSLAGGPSQYF
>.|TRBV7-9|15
CASSSTGTGAEKLFF
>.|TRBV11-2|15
CASSGDVRRGSPLHF
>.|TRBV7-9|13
CASSYTRFGEQFF
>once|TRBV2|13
CASKNSESYGYTF
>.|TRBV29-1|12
CSVVGGMGEQYF
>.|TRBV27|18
CASSFGHWSGRASNEQFF
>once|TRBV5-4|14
CASSSDRDSGEQYF
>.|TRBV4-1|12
CASSQGRETQYF
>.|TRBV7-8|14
CASSLVAYPPEQFF
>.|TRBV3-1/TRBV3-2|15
CASSGGTSGHNEQFF
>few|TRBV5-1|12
CASSLDQYEQYF
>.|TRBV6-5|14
CASSYSQGETEAFF
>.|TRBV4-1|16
CASSPQQGGSTDTQYF
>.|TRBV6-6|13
CASSRSAGGGYTF